Listed below are T cell receptor beta chains from one sample, sequenced in a study of shared clonotypes between healthy human individuals. Sequencing was performed with immunoSEQ multiplex PCR; in TCRdb, only in-frame clones are kept and a portion is missing. The table records some 660,000 clones, 60% to 75% of them present only once. The source material was memory CD4+ T cells sorted from blood. These receptors originate from a woman under 40 in good health. Each CDR3 is given with its conserved first and last residue. The order of the fields is CDR3 length, D gene, clone size, V gene, J gene, CDR3 DNA, CDR3 protein. D genes are given only for firm matches. For some rows the clone size is stated as once, few or many, or as a class when expanded; others skip it.

>15|TRBD1|.|TRBV5-1|TRBJ1-4
TGCGCCAGCAGCGCCCCGACAGGGGGCGATGAAAAACTGTTTTTT
CASSAPTGGDEKLFF
>14|TRBD1|once|TRBV27|TRBJ1-1
TGTGCCAGCAGCAAAACAGGGGCGAACACTGAAGCTTTCTTT
CASSKTGANTEAFF
>16|.|.|TRBV18|TRBJ2-5
TGTGCCAGCTCACCTACGGTGGGGGATGGGCAAGAGACCCAGTACTTC
CASSPTVGDGQETQYF
>13|.|.|TRBV2|TRBJ1-2
TGTGCCAGCAGGCCCCGCGGCCTATATGGCTACACCTTC
CASRPRGLYGYTF
>15|TRBD1|once|TRBV7-9|TRBJ1-2
TGTGCCAGCAGCTTATCCGCCGGGACAGGGGAAGGCTACACCTTC
CASSLSAGTGEGYTF
>14|TRBD2|.|TRBV15|TRBJ2-5
TGTGCCACCAGCAACCGAGCGGGAGAAGAGACCCAGTACTTC
CATSNRAGEETQYF
>13|TRBD1|.|TRBV5-4|TRBJ2-1
TGTGCCAGCAGTTCGTTACAGGGGCCAAGGTTGTTCTTC
CASSSLQGPRLFF
>16|.|.|TRBV25-1|TRBJ2-5
TGTGCCAGCAGTGGTTTTGCCGGGGGAAAACAAGAGACCCAGTACTTC
CASSGFAGGKQETQYF
>15|TRBD1|.|TRBV4-2|TRBJ1-2
TGTGCCAGCAGCACCCGGGACAGGGTGAACTATGGCTACACCTTC
CASSTRDRVNYGYTF
>13|.|once|TRBV6-5|TRBJ1-2
TGTGCCAGCACCAGACACCCTAACTATGGCTACACCTTC
CASTRHPNYGYTF
>13|.|.|TRBV18|TRBJ1-4
TGTGCCAGCTCACTCGGGGGCGGTGAAAAACTGTTTTTT
CASSLGGGEKLFF
>16|TRBD2|once|TRBV2|TRBJ2-3
TGTGCCAGCAGAGCGAGGACTAGCAGGCGCACAGATACGCAGTATTTT
CASRARTSRRTDTQYF
>19|TRBD1|few|TRBV7-2|TRBJ1-5
TGTGCCAGCAGCCCAAACGCTGGGCAGGGGGCAGGGGGCAATCAGCCCCAGCATTTT
CASSPNAGQGAGGNQPQHF
>13|TRBD1|.|TRBV6-1|TRBJ1-5
TGTGCCAGCAGCTGGACAGGGAATCAGCCCCAGCATTTT
CASSWTGNQPQHF
>15|TRBD2|few|TRBV5-1|TRBJ2-3
TGCGCCAGCAGCCGGACTAGCGGGATCTCAGATACGCAGTATTTT
CASSRTSGISDTQYF
>16|.|.|TRBV28|TRBJ1-1
TGTGCCAGCAGTTTATTAACCGCGACAGTGAACACTGAAGCTTTCTTT
CASSLLTATVNTEAFF
>15|TRBD1|.|TRBV5-1|TRBJ2-5
TGCGCCAGCAGCCGAGGGGACAGGGATTTAGAGACCCAGTACTTC
CASSRGDRDLETQYF
>14|TRBD1|.|TRBV19|TRBJ1-5
TGTGCCAGTACCGGGACAGGGGGGAGTCAGCCCCAGCATTTT
CASTGTGGSQPQHF
>15|TRBD1|once|TRBV6-5|TRBJ1-5
TGTGCCAGCAGCCGGGACAGCTATAGCAATCAGCCCCAGCATTTT
CASSRDSYSNQPQHF
>13|.|few|TRBV2|TRBJ1-2
TGTGCCAGCAGTGTCGACAGCAACTATGGCTACACCTTC
CASSVDSNYGYTF
>14|TRBD1|.|TRBV27|TRBJ2-7
TGTGCCAGCAGTTTAGGGACAGCGAGCTACGAGCAGTACTTC
CASSLGTASYEQYF
>13|TRBD2|.|TRBV19|TRBJ2-3
TGTGCCAGAAGCGGGAAGAGCACAGATACGCAGTATTTT
CARSGKSTDTQYF
>11|.|.|TRBV19|TRBJ1-1
TGTGCCAGTAGGACCTACACTGAAGCTTTCTTT
CASRTYTEAFF
>17|.|few|TRBV5-1|TRBJ2-2
TGCGCCAGCAGCCCTCCCCAGGGGACATCGGGCACCGGGGAGCTGTTTTTT
CASSPPQGTSGTGELFF
>15|TRBD1|.|TRBV11-3|TRBJ2-7
TGTGCCAGCAGCTTAGGAGGGACAGGGGTGAGCGAGCAGTACTTC
CASSLGGTGVSEQYF
>13|TRBD2|.|TRBV6-4|TRBJ2-3
TGTGCCAGCAGTGTCGGGGGGAGAGATACGCAGTATTTT
CASSVGGRDTQYF
>15|TRBD2|once|TRBV7-8|TRBJ2-1
TGTGCCAGCAGCTTGGGGGGGAATGCCTTCAATGAGCAGTTCTTC
CASSLGGNAFNEQFF
>14|TRBD2|few|TRBV28|TRBJ2-1
TGTGCCAGCAGACGAGCGGGAGGTACAGATGAGCAGTTCTTC
CASRRAGGTDEQFF
>14|.|.|TRBV29-1|TRBJ1-6
TGCAGCGTTGAAGACGGGCCCGTGGGTTCACCCCTCCACTTT
CSVEDGPVGSPLHF
>16|.|once|TRBV7-6|TRBJ1-1
TGTGCCAGCAGCCCCTGGACGGGCCACGGGAGCACTGAAGCTTTCTTT
CASSPWTGHGSTEAFF
>13|TRBD1|.|TRBV6-4|TRBJ1-1
TGTGCCAGCAGTGTGGGACAGGGCACTGAAGCTTTCTTT
CASSVGQGTEAFF
>15|.|.|TRBV6-1|TRBJ1-2
TGTGCCAGCAGTGAAAACAGGGACCCAAACTATGGCTACACCTTC
CASSENRDPNYGYTF
>16|.|.|TRBV5-1|TRBJ2-2
TGCGCCAGCAGCGGTAGACGGGGTCAGAACACCGGGGAGCTGTTTTTT
CASSGRRGQNTGELFF
>15|.|.|TRBV2|TRBJ1-1
TGTGCCAGCAGTCCTCGGGCCACGATACGGGGGAGAGCTTTCTTT
CASSPRATIRGRAFF
>15|.|.|TRBV4-2|TRBJ2-5
TGTGCCAGCAAAGGAATTTACAGAGGACAAGAGACCCAGTACTTC
CASKGIYRGQETQYF
>16|.|.|TRBV28|TRBJ2-1
TGTGCCAGCAGCCCCTATGCGGCGGGGGCGTACAATGAGCAGTTCTTC
CASSPYAAGAYNEQFF
>13|.|.|TRBV28|TRBJ1-1
TGTGCCAGCAGTTTACAACTGAACACTGAAGCTTTCTTT
CASSLQLNTEAFF
>15|TRBD1|.|TRBV5-1|TRBJ2-1
TGCGCCAGCAGCCTCTTAGACAGGGGTGTGGGGGAGCAGTTCTTC
CASSLLDRGVGEQFF
>14|TRBD1|.|TRBV5-1|TRBJ1-1
TGCGCCAGCAGCTTGACAGGGGGATACACTGAAGCTTTCTTT
CASSLTGGYTEAFF
>13|.|.|TRBV29-1|TRBJ2-5
TGCAGCGTGTCTACAGGGAGACAAGAGACCCAGTACTTC
CSVSTGRQETQYF
>8|.|.|TRBV20-1|TRBJ1-1
TGCAGTGCAGGTGAAGCTTTCTTT
CSAGEAFF
>15|.|.|TRBV19|TRBJ2-1
TGTGCCAGTAGTATTTCGGGCGGGACTTACAATGAGCAGTTCTTC
CASSISGGTYNEQFF
>14|.|.|TRBV6-5|TRBJ1-3
TGTGCCAGCAGCTCCAACCTCTCTGGAAACACCATATATTTT
CASSSNLSGNTIYF
>14|.|.|TRBV7-9|TRBJ2-5
TGTGCCAGCAGCTTACCGGGAGTCGGGGAGACCCAGTACTTC
CASSLPGVGETQYF
>11|.|.|TRBV2|TRBJ1-1
TGTGCCAGCAGTGATGACCCTGAAGCTTTCTTT
CASSDDPEAFF
>18|TRBD2|once|TRBV27|TRBJ2-2
TGTGCCAGCAGTTTGGAGGACCCTGGACTAGTTGGTGCCGGGGAGCTGTTTTTT
CASSLEDPGLVGAGELFF
>14|.|.|TRBV2|TRBJ1-5
TGTGCCAGCAGCCCAAACGGGGGCCGGCAGCCCCAGCATTTT
CASSPNGGRQPQHF
>20|.|.|TRBV12-5|TRBJ2-1
TGTGCTAGTGCCATCTCAGGCCTCCAACTCCGGGAGAGGTCCTACAATGAGCAGTTCTTC
CASAISGLQLRERSYNEQFF
>15|.|once|TRBV18|TRBJ1-1
TGTGCCAGCTCACCACCGGGCGGGTACGACACTGAAGCTTTCTTT
CASSPPGGYDTEAFF
>12|.|.|TRBV7-8|TRBJ2-2
TGTGCCAGCACCTTGGGGGACGGGGAGCTGTTTTTT
CASTLGDGELFF
>16|TRBD2|.|TRBV14|TRBJ2-3
TGTGCCAGCAGCCGCAGGACTAGCGGGAGGCTGAATACGCAGTATTTT
CASSRRTSGRLNTQYF
>13|.|few|TRBV5-1|TRBJ2-4
TGCGCCAGCAGCTTGGTGGAAGACGGGTTTCAGTACTTC
CASSLVEDGFQYF
>14|.|once|TRBV5-1|TRBJ1-2
TGCGCCAGCAGCGACAGCCTGAACTTCTATGGCTACACCTTC
CASSDSLNFYGYTF